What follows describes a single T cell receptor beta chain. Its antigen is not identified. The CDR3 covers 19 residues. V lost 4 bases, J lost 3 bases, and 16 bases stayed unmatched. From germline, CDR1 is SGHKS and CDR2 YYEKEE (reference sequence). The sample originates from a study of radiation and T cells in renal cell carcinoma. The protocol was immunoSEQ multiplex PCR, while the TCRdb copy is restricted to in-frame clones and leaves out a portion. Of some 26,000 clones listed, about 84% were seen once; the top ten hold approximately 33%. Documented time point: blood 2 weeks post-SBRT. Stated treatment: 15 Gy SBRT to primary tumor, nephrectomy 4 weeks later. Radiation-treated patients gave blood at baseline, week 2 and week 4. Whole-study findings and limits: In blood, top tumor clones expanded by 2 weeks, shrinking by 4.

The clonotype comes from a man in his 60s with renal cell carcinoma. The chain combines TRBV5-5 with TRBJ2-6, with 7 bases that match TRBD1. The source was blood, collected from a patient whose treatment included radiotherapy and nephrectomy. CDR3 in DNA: TGTGCCAGCAGCCAGAAACCGGGACAGCGATTGATTGGGGCCAACGTCCTGACTTTC. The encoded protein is CASSQKPGQRLIGANVLTF.